The 5 T cell receptor beta chains listed next were all sequenced from one sample in a study of OX40 agonist ivuxolimab in advanced cancers. TCRdb's table, derived via immunoSEQ multiplex PCR, lists solely in-frame clones and lacks some. This sample has fewer than 85,000 clones, with about 86% found just once. This material consisted of CD4+ or CD8+ T cells sorted from blood, taken in a trial of the OX40 agonist ivuxolimab. The receptors originated from an adult with an advanced solid tumor such as melanoma, head and neck, liver or kidney cancer.

V gene TRBV7-2 combines with J gene TRBJ2-7; D ambiguous. Trimming removed 3 bases at V and 5 bases at J, with 5 bases between. CDR3 length equals 11 residues. Looked up from germline, CDR1 is SGHTA and CDR2 is FQGNSA. CDR3 loop: CASSFNDEQYF. The DNA of the CDR3 is TGTGCCAGCAGCTTCAACGACGAGCAGTACTTC.

The chain combines TRBV7-9 with TRBJ2-2; 7 nucleotides match TRBD1. Germline lookup yields CDR1 SEHNR and CDR2 FQNEAQ (reference sequence). CDR3 length equals 19 residues. Germline trimming cut 2 bases from V and 1 base from J; bases unmatched to any gene: 13. CDR3 in DNA: TGTGCCAGCAGCTTATATGGGGACAGAGGAAACCAGAACACCGGGGAGCTGTTTTTT. Translated, it gives CASSLYGDRGNQNTGELFF.

A few counts support this clone. The chain employs TRBV6-6 and TRBJ1-2; D remains ambiguous. The germline V gene has CDR1 MNHNY and CDR2 SVGAGI (reference sequence). The CDR3 contains 11 residues. The V end lost 0 bases, the J end lost 7 bases, and 3 bases lay between the germline ends. CDR3 in amino acids: CASSYSIGYTF. As DNA, the CDR3 is TGTGCCAGCAGTTACTCGATTGGCTACACCTTC.

The V gene is TRBV5-8, the J gene TRBJ2-3; 11 bases line up with TRBD1. CDR1 and CDR2 from the germline V gene are SGHTS and YDEGEE. The length of the CDR3 is 15 residues. V lost 2 bases to trimming and J lost 5 bases; unmatched junction nucleotides: 4. CDR3 loop: CASSFGQGAGDTQYF. The CDR3 DNA reads TGTGCCAGCAGCTTCGGACAGGGGGCAGGAGATACGCAGTATTTT.

J is TRBJ1-1 and V is TRBV4-3, with a possible D match to TRBD1 (5 bases). With 0 bases removed from V and 6 bases from J, the gap between germline ends came to 14 bases. The CDR3 loop spans 15 amino acids. Germline CDR1 and CDR2: LGHNA and YSLEER. CDR3 protein: CASSQDRRGRPEAFF. The CDR3 DNA reads TGCGCCAGCAGCCAAGATCGGAGGGGTAGGCCTGAAGCTTTCTTT.